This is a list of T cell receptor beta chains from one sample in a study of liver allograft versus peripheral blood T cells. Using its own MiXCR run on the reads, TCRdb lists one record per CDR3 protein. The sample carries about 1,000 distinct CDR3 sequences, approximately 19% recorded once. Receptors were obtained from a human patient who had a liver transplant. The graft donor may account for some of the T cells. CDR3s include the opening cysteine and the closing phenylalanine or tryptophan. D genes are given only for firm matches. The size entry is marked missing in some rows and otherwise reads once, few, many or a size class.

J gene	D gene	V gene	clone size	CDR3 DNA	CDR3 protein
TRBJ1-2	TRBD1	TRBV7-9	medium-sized	TGTGCCAGCAGCTTGGACAGGAGGTATGGCTACACCTTC	CASSLDRRYGYTF
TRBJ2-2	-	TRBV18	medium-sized	TGTGCCAGCTCACCCCCGGGCACCGGGGAGCTGTTTTTT	CASSPPGTGELFF
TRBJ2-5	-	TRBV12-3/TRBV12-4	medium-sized	TGTGCCAGCAGTCCACCCCGTGGGAGCATGGAGACCCAGTACTTC	CASSPPRGSMETQYF
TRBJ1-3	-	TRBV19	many	TGTGCCAGTAGAAGCTCTGGAAACACCATATATTTT	CASRSSGNTIYF
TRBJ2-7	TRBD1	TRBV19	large	TGTGCCAGTAGCGCGGGACAGGCGGTCTACGAGCAGTACTTC	CASSAGQAVYEQYF
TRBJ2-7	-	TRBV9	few	TGTGCCAGCAGCGCGACCTCCAAATCCTTACCTTACGAGCAGTACTTC	CASSATSKSLPYEQYF
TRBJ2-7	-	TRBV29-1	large	TGCAGCGTTGACACAGGGTGGGGCTACGAGCAGTACTTC	CSVDTGWGYEQYF
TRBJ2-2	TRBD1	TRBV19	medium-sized	TGTGCCAGTAGTATTGGGACAGGCCACACCGGGGAGCTGTTTTTT	CASSIGTGHTGELFF
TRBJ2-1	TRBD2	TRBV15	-	TGTGCCACCAGCAGAACACTAGCGGGGGGGCGGAATGAGCAGTTCTTC	CATSRTLAGGRNEQFF
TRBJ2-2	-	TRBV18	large	TGTGCCAGCTCACCACCCAGCACCGGGGAGCTGTTTTTT	CASSPPSTGELFF
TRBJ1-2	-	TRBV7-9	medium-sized	TGTGCCAGCAGCTTGACCGGCAAGGACTATGGCTACACCTTC	CASSLTGKDYGYTF
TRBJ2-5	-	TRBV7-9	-	TGTGCCAGCAAGGAGGGCCTCCAAGAGACCCAGTACTTC	CASKEGLQETQYF
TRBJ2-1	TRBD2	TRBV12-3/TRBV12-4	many	TGTGCCAGCAGTTTCGGGGGGGGTCTCGGTGAGCAGTTCTTC	CASSFGGGLGEQFF
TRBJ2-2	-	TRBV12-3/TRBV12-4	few	TGTGCCAGCAGGCTAGGCGGCGGGGAGCTGTTTTTT	CASRLGGGELFF
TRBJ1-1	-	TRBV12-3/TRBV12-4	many	TGTGCCAGCAATCTAAGGGGATTGACTGAAGCTTTCTTT	CASNLRGLTEAFF
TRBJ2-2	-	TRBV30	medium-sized	TGTGCCGGATTTAGGACAATCGGGGAGCTGTTTTTT	CAGFRTIGELFF
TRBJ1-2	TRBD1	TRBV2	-	TGTGCCAGCCTGACAGGGGCTAACTATGGCTACACCTTC	CASLTGANYGYTF
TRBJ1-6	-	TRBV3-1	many	TGTGCCAGCGCGAGAGGTGGGGGAACCTATAATTCACCCCTCCACTTT	CASARGGGTYNSPLHF
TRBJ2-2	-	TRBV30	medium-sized	TGTGCCTGGAGTGTACTAGGGGGGCACACCGGGGAGCTGTTTTTT	CAWSVLGGHTGELFF
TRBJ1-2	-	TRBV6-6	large	TGTGCCAGTGTGGCAGGAGACATTTTCTATGGCTACACCTTC	CASVAGDIFYGYTF
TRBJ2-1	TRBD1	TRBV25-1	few	TGTGCCAGCAGTGAATTGGGACAGTACAATGAGCAGTTCTTC	CASSELGQYNEQFF
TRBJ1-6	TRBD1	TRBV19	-	TGTGCCAGTACCCCGGACAGGGTCAAAGCTATGGTGGGGAATTCACCCCTCCACTTT	CASTPDRVKAMVGNSPLHF
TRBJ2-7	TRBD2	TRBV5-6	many	TGTGCCAGCAGCTTGGGACTAGCGGGGGCCTACGAGCAGTACTTC	CASSLGLAGAYEQYF
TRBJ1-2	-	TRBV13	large	TGTGCCAGCAGTCTCGGGGGCTCATACTATGGCTACACCTTC	CASSLGGSYYGYTF
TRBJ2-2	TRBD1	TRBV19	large	TGTGCCAGTAGTATCACCGGGACAGGGGGGTTCGGGGAGCTGTTTTTT	CASSITGTGGFGELFF
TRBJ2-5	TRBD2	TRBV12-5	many	TGTGCTAGTGGGGGACTAGCGGGGACCCAGTACTTC	CASGGLAGTQYF
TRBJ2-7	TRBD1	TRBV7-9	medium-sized	TGTGCCAGCAGCCTGCCGGGACAGGGCAGTCGTGAGCAGTACTTC	CASSLPGQGSREQYF
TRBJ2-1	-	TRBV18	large	TGTGCCAGCTCACCGGCCTACAATGAGCAGTTCTTC	CASSPAYNEQFF
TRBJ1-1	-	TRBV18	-	TGTGCCAGCTCACCCCTAGTACAGACGGAAGCTTTCTTT	CASSPLVQTEAFF
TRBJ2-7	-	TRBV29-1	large	TGCAGCGTTTGGGACGGATACGAGCAGTACTTC	CSVWDGYEQYF
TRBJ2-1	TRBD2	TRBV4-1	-	TGCGCCAGCAGCCATTCTAGCGGGGGGACCTACAATGAGCAGTTCTTC	CASSHSSGGTYNEQFF
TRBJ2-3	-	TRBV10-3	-	TGTGCCATCAGTGAGTTTGACAGGCTCACAGATACGCAGTATTTT	CAISEFDRLTDTQYF
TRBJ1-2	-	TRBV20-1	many	TGCAGTGCCGGTGGGGGAAGTGGCTACACCTTC	CSAGGGSGYTF
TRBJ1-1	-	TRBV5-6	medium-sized	TGTGCCAGCAGCTGGGTGGTGGGGCAGAACACTGAAGCTTTCTTT	CASSWVVGQNTEAFF
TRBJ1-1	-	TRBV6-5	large	TGTGCCAGCAGTTATACCGTTGGAGAAGCTTTCTTT	CASSYTVGEAFF
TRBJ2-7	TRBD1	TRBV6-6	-	TGTGCCAGCAGTTATGGGACAGTCTACGAGCAGTACTTC	CASSYGTVYEQYF
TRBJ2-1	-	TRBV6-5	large	TGTGCCAGCAGTACCACCTTTGACAGGGAGCAGTTCTTC	CASSTTFDREQFF
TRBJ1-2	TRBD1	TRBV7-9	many	TGTGCCAGCAGCTTAGGCGGGGGACAGGGGGTCTATGGCTACACCTTC	CASSLGGGQGVYGYTF
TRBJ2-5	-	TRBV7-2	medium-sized	TGTGCCAGCAGCTTAGTCCACCAAGAGACCCAGTACTTC	CASSLVHQETQYF
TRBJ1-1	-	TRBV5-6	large	TGTGCCAGCAGCAGGGTAAGCTTGAACACTGAAGCTTTCTTT	CASSRVSLNTEAFF
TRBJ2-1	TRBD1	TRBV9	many	TGTGCCAGCAGCGGCCGACAGGGAAACTACAATGAGCAGTTCTTC	CASSGRQGNYNEQFF
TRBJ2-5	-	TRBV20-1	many	TGCAGTGCGCCGGACCCAAACCAAGAGACCCAGTACTTC	CSAPDPNQETQYF